This section outlines one T cell receptor (beta chain) sequence together with its context. This clone was recorded only once. There is no known antigen for this receptor. Base qualities are not provided; no much larger clone lies one nucleotide away. The sample is drawn from a study of shared clonotypes between healthy human individuals (dated by TCRdb to the early 2020s). Regarding the complete study: A couple of women and a few men aged 18 to 49 years were included in the cohort. Per donor, three plates each were used for CD4 naive and CD4 memory, two for CD8 naive, and one for CD8 memory. To estimate repertoire size and how much clonotypes are shared between individuals, the study performed deep sequencing of blood TCR repertoires from a few healthy adults. Libraries were prepared and TCR repertoires were sequenced by different laboratories using diverse techniques, in order to increase sequencing depth and limit assay-specific biases. Each donor's leukapheresis produced roughly between roughly 0.85 and 9.5 billion PBMCs. General study outcomes and caveats: Because the study included only a small number of donors, the genetic and exposure-history diversity represented was limited. Higher generation probabilities were observed for clonotypes shared by all four sorted-subset donors than for non-shared clonotypes. Larger estimated clonotype richness was generally found for naive subsets than for memory subsets. Across four donors, around 5.4% of naive CD4, 3% to 3.5% of naive CD8, approximately 2.5% of memory CD4, and over 0.35% of memory CD8 clonotypes were shared. Only blood was sampled, and tissue TCR repertoires likely differ from those in blood. Pairwise subsampling led to the expectation that sequencing depth would affect the degree of clonotype sharing among donors. Even with the large sequencing depth, rarefaction of the sorted-subset datasets indicated that sequencing was incomplete.

The donors were healthy, HIV-negative adults with no recently reported acute infections or vaccinations. Every donor was a Caucasian adult living in Nashville, Tennessee, USA. Magnetic negative selection was used to enrich CD4+ T cells, after which naive cells were positively selected on CD45RA and the negative fraction became the memory subset. Blood was obtained by leukapheresis, after which PBMCs were separated by Ficoll-Histopaque density gradient centrifugation and cryopreserved in liquid nitrogen vapor phase. Analytical flow cytometry was used to check the purity and quantity of each magnetically sorted T cell population. Each sorted fraction had its genomic DNA isolated and then quantified by UV absorbance on a Nanodrop 2000c. V is pared back by 5 bases and J by 8 bases, with 10 bases lying between the germline termini. The CDR3 goes from the cysteine to the phenylalanine over 11 residues. The DNA shown is the 33-base CDR3, in frame from base 1. CDR1 and CDR2 (DFQATT, SNEGSKA) derive from the germline V gene (reference sequence).

TCR CDR3 regions were amplified from genomic DNA by multiplex PCR using the deep immunoSEQ assay. Genomic DNA extracted from each cell subset was distributed evenly over all wells of several immunoSEQ 96-well plates, and each plate served as one replicate. For sorted subsets, roughly 200 ng of genomic DNA, equivalent to roughly 30,000 T cell genomes, went into each replicate PCR. The purified libraries were quantified using a Qubit 3.0 fluorometer, sized with a Bioanalyzer 2100, and then quantified again using the KAPA Library Quantification kit. Every immunoSEQ 96-well plate was sequenced on a separate single-read 150-cycle Illumina NextSeq 550 flow cell. The authors processed their data as follows. Because the immunoSEQ output held only junctional sequences and lacked quality scores, the filtering could not match the filtering applied to full-length reads. To assign V/J genes and CDR3, sequences were annotated against IMGT germline references using PyIR, a Python wrapper for IgBLAST v1.9. Any read was removed if the V/J assignment was weak (E-value above 1e-6), the CDR3 was missing, or the read contained stop codons, out-of-frame junctions, or ambiguous translated residues. A V3J clonotype was defined by an identical inferred V gene, J gene, and CDR3 amino acid sequence. To compute the percentage overlap between repertoires, the number of shared unique clonotypes was divided by the size of the smaller repertoire. Three approaches were used to assess repertoire richness: RTK rarefaction, the Chao1 estimator, and Recon v2.1 estimates of unobserved clonotypes. OLGA was used to compute generation probabilities for all TCRbeta clonotypes that the gDNA method yielded from four donors. This is the immuneACCESS table as TCRdb keeps it, with only in-frame sequences that have V and J called. A part of the clones is gone; compared with another copy, unresolved V genes explain less than half, and the rest is unexplained. V and J calls and clone size are as listed in that table; D and trimming were resolved from the DNA. The sample table lists roughly 1,100,000 clones, around 75% of them with a count of one. The ten largest clones add up to approximately 1.5% of the sample.

Material: memory CD4+ T cells sorted from blood. The meaning of the sample's cell subset or site label: CD45RA-negative fraction. The rearranged chain carries TRBV20-1 and TRBJ2-1; the D gene cannot be resolved reliably. The clonotype originates from a man between 18 and 29 years old in good health. The CDR3 region has the sequence CSAPKVHEQFF. The sequenced DNA is TGCAGTGCTCCCAAAGTCCATGAGCAGTTCTTC.